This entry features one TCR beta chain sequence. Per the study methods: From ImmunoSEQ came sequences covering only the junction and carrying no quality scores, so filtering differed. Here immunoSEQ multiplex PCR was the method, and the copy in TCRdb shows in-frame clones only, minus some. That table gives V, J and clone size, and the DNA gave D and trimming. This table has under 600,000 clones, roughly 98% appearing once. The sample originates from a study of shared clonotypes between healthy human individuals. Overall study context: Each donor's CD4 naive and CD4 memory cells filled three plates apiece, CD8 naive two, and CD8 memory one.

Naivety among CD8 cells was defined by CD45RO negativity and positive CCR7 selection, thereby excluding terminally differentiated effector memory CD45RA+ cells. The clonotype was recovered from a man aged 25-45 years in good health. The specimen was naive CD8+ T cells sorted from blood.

CDR3 protein: CASSYRTENLYGYTF. The CDR3 DNA follows: TGTGCCAGCAGCTATCGGACGGAGAACTTATATGGCTACACCTTC. The chain combines TRBV5-6 with TRBJ1-2; D gene unclear. Germline V CDR1 and CDR2: SGHDT, YYEEEE. Trimming pared 3 bases from V and 5 bases from J, leaving 17 bases between. CDR3 length equals 15 residues.